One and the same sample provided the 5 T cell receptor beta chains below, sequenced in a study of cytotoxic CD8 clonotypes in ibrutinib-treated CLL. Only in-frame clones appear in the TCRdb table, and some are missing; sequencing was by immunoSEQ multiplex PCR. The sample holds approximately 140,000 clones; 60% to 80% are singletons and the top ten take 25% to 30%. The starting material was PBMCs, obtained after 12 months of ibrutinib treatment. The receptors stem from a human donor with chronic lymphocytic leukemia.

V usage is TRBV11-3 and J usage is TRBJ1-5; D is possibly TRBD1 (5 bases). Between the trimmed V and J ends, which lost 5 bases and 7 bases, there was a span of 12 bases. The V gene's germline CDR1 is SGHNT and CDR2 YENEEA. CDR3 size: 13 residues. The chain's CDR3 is CASSHKGKQPQHF. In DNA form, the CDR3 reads TGTGCCAGCAGCCACAAGGGGAAACAGCCCCAGCATTTT.

The CDR3 DNA follows: TGTGCCAGCTCACCACGTCCGTTCAACACCGGGGAGCTGTTTTTT. The encoded protein is CASSPRPFNTGELFF. The chain has TRBV18 and TRBJ2-2; no firm D call. The germline gives CDR1 KGHSH, CDR2 LQKENI. The V end lost 1 base, the J end lost 2 bases, and 8 bases lay between the germline ends. The CDR3 spans 15 residues.

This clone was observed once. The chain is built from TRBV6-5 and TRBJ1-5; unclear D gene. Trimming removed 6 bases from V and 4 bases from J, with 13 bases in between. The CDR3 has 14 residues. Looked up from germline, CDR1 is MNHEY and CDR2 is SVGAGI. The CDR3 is CASSPGLGNQPQHF. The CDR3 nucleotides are TGTGCCAGCAGCCCGGGCCTGGGGAATCAGCCCCAGCATTTT.

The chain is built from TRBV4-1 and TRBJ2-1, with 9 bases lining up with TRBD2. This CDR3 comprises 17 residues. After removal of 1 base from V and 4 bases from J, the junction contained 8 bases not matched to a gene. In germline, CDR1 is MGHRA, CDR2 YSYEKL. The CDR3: CASSQARGTSSYNEQFF. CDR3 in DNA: TGCGCCAGCAGCCAAGCCCGTGGGACTAGCAGTTACAATGAGCAGTTCTTC.

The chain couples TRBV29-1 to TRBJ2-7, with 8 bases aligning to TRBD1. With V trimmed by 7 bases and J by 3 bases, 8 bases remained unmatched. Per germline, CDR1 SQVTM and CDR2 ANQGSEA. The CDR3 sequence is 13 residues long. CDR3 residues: CSASPGTGYEQYF. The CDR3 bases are TGCAGCGCCAGTCCCGGGACAGGCTACGAGCAGTACTTC.